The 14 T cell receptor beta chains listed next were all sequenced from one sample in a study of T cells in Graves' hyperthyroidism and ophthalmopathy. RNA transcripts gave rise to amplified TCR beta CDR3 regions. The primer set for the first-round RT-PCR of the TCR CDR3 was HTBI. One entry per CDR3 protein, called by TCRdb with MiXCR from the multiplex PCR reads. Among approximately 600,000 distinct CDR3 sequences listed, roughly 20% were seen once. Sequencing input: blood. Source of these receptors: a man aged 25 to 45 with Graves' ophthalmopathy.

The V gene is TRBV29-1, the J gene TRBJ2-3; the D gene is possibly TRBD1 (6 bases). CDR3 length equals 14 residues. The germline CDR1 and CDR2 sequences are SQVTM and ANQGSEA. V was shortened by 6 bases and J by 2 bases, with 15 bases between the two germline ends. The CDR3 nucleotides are TGCAGCGTAGCAGACAGGAGATACACAGATACGCAGTATTTT. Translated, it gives CSVADRRYTDTQYF.

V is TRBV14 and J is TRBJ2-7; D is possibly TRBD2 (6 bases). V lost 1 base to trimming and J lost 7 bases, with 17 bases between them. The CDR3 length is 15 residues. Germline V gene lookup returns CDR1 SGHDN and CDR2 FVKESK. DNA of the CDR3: TGTGCCAGCAGCCAAGGGGAGATTTCCCGGGAGGAGCAGTACTTC. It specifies CASSQGEISREEQYF. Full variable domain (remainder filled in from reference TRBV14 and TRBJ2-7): EAGVTQFPSHSVIEKGQTVTLRCDPISGHDNLYWYRRVMGKEIKFLLHFVKESKQDESGMPNNRFLAERTGGTYSTLKVQPAELEDSGVYFCASSQGEISREEQYFGPGTRLTVT.

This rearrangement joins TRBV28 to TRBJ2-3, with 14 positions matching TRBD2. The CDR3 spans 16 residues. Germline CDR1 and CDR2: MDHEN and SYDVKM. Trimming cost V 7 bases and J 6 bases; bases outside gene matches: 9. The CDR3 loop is CASKPPGLAGVDTQYF. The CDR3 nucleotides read TGTGCCAGCAAGCCGCCGGGACTAGCGGGAGTGGATACGCAGTATTTT.

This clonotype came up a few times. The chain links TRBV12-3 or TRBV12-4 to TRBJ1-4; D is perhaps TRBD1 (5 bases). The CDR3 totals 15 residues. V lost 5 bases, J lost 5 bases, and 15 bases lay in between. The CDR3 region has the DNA TGTGCCAGCAGTCAACCGGGACGACCGAATGAAAAACTGTTTTTT. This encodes CASSQPGRPNEKLFF.

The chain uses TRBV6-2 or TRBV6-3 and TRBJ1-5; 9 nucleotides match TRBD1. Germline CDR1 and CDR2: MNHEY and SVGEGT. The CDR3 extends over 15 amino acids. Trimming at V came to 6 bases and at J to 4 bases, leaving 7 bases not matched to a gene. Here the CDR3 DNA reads TGTGCCAGCAGGGGGACAGGGAAAATGAATCAGCCCCAGCATTTT. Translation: CASRGTGKMNQPQHF.

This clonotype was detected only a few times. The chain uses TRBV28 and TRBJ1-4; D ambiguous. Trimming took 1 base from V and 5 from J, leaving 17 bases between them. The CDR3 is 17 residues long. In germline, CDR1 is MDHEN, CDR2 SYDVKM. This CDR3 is CASSLSSGPPKNEKLFF. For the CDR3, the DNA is TGTGCCAGCAGTTTATCGTCCGGTCCTCCTAAGAATGAAAAACTGTTTTTT.

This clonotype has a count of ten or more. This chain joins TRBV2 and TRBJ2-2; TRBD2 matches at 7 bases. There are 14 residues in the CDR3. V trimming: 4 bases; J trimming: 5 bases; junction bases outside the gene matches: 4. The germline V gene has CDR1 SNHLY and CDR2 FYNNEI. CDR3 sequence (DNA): TGTGCCAGCAGTGTGACTAGCAGGACCGGGGAGCTGTTTTTT. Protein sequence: CASSVTSRTGELFF.

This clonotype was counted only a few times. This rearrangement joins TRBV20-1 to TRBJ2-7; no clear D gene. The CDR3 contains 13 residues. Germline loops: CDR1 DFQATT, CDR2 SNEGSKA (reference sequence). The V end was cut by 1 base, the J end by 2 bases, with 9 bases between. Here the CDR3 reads CSARAFLAYEQYF. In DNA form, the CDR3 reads TGCAGTGCTAGAGCTTTCCTAGCCTACGAGCAGTACTTC.

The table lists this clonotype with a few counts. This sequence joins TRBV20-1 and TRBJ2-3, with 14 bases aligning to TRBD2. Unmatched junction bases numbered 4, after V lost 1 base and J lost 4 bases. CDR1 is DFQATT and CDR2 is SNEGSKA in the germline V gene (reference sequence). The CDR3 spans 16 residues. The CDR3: CSARGLAGGLPDTQYF. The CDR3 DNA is TGCAGTGCTAGAGGACTAGCGGGAGGGCTTCCAGATACGCAGTATTTT.

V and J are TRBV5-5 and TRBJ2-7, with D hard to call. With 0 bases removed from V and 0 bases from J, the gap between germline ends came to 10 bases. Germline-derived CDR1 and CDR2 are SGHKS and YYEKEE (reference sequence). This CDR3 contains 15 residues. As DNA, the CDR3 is TGTGCCAGCAGCTTGGGGCTAGGATTCTCCTACGAGCAGTACTTC. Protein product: CASSLGLGFSYEQYF.

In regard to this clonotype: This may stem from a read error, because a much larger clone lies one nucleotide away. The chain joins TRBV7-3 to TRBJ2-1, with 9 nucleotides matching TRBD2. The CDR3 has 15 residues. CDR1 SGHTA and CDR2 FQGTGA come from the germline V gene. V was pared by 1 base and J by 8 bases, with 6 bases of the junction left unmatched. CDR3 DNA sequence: TGTGCCAGCAGCTTAAATGGCGGGAGGGCCGATGAGCAGTTCTTC. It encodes CASSLNGGRADEQFF.

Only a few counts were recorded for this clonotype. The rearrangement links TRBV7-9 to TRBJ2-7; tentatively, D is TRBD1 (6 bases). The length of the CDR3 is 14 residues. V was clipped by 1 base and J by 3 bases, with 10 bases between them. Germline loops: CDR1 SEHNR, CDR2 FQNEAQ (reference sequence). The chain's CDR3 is CASSLVTQGYEQYF. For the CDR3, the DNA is TGTGCCAGCAGCTTAGTGACACAGGGCTACGAGCAGTACTTC.

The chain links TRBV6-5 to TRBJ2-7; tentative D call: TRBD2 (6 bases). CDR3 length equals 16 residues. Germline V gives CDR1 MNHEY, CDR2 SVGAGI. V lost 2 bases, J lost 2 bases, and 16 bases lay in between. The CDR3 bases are TGTGCCAGCAGTTACGGCGAGGCGGGACTGACCTACGAGCAGTACTTC. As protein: CASSYGEAGLTYEQYF.

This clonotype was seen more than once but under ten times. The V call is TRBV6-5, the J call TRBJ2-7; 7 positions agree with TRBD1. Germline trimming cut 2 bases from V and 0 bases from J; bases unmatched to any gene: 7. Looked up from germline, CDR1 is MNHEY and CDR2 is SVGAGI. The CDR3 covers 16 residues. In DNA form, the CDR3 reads TGTGCCAGCAGTTACACAGACAGGGTGAGCTCCTACGAGCAGTACTTC. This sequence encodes CASSYTDRVSSYEQYF.